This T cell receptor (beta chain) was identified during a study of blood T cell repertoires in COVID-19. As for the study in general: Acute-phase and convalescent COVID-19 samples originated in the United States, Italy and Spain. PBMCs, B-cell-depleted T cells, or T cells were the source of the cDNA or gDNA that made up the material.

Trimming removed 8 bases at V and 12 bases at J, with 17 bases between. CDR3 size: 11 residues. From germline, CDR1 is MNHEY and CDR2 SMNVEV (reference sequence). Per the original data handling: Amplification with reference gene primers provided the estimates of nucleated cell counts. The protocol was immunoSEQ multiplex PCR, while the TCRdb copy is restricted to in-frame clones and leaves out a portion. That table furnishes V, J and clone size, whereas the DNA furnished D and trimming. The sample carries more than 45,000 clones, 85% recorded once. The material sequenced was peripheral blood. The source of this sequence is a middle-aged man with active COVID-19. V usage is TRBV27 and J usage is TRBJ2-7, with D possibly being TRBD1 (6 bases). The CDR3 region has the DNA TGTGCCAGCGGGACACATACTCTCGGGTACTTC. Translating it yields CASGTHTLGYF.